One and the same sample provided the 22 T cell receptor beta chains below, sequenced in a study of vaccination effects on CD4 cells after COVID-19. Their target antigens are unknown. The table came from immunoSEQ multiplex PCR; TCRdb's copy has only in-frame clones and leaves some out. The sample carries under 20,000 clones, roughly 72% recorded once. The ViraFEST assay expanded antigen-specific CD4+ T cells with viral peptide pools before sequencing. Culture lasted around eleven days before CD4+ T cell isolation. This person's SARS-CoV-2 infection, confirmed by PCR, occurred between March and December 2020. The sample consisted of CD4+ T cells from PBMCs cultured with SARS-CoV-2 spike peptides, taken before COVID-19 vaccination. Source of these receptors: a human donor who had a prior SARS-CoV-2 infection.

The V gene is TRBV4-3, the J gene TRBJ2-2; no clear D gene. The V end lost 0 bases, the J end lost 6 bases, and 5 bases lay between the germline ends. This CDR3 contains 13 residues. Germline V CDR1 and CDR2: LGHNA, YSLEER. CDR3 sequence (DNA): TGCGCCAGCAGCCAAGATGCCTCCGGGGAGCTGTTTTTT. Amino acid sequence: CASSQDASGELFF.

The chain employs TRBV20-1 and TRBJ2-5, with D hard to call. The CDR3 sequence is 11 residues long. Per germline, CDR1 DFQATT and CDR2 SNEGSKA (reference sequence). The V end lost 6 bases, the J end lost 9 bases, and 14 bases lay between the germline ends. CDR3 residues: CSADQGNSQYF. CDR3 sequence (DNA): TGCAGTGCCGATCAAGGGAATTCCCAGTACTTC.

The V and J genes are TRBV7-9 and TRBJ2-3, with D possibly TRBD2 on 5 matching bases. CDR1 and CDR2 from the germline V gene are SEHNR and FQNEAQ (reference sequence). The CDR3 covers 14 residues. With 0 bases removed from V and 6 bases from J, the gap between germline ends came to 10 bases. The CDR3 nucleotides are TGTGCCAGCAGCTTAGCGGAAACGGGGGATACGCAGTATTTT. Its protein product is CASSLAETGDTQYF. Based on the CDR3 plus reference TRBV7-9 and TRBJ2-3, the full variable domain is DTGVSQNPRHKITKRGQNVTFRCDPISEHNRLYWYRQTLGQGPEFLTYFQNEAQLEKSRLLSDRFSAERPKGSFSTLEIQRTEQGDSAMYLCASSLAETGDTQYFGPGTRLTVL.

This sequence joins TRBV19 and TRBJ1-5; the D is unclear. The CDR3 runs 14 residues. CDR1 is LNHDA and CDR2 is SQIVND in the germline V gene (reference sequence). Between the trimmed V and J ends, which lost 2 bases and 5 bases, there was a span of 10 bases. The CDR3 region has the DNA TGTGCCAGTAGTATAATGGCAGTAGATCAGCCCCAGCATTTT. This codes for CASSIMAVDQPQHF.

This clone was found once. This chain connects TRBV4-2 to TRBJ2-7; 9 bases align to TRBD2. The CDR3 is 16 amino acids. Germline V CDR1 and CDR2: LGHNA, YNFKEQ. V gave up 1 base and J gave up 0 bases; unmatched junction bases: 4. The CDR3 coding sequence is TGTGCCAGCAGCCAAGGACTAGCGGAGAGCTCCTACGAGCAGTACTTC. Protein: CASSQGLAESSYEQYF.

The CDR3 region has the DNA TGTGCCAGCAGTGAGTCCGGGACAGGGGGCAGTGGAAACACCATATATTTT. It yields the protein CASSESGTGGSGNTIYF. The chain recombines TRBV6-1 with TRBJ1-3; 12 bases agree with TRBD1. In germline, CDR1 is MNHNS, CDR2 SASEGT. The J segment lost 3 bases and the V segment lost 3 bases, leaving 6 bases of the junction unmatched. The CDR3 has 17 residues.

The chain uses TRBV6-6 and TRBJ2-1, with TRBD2 matching 11 bases. V dropped 5 bases and J dropped 5; count of bases not matched to a gene: 8. Germline V CDR1 and CDR2: MNHNY, SVGAGI (reference sequence). CDR3 length: 16 residues. CDR3 bases: TGTGCCAGCAGTCCCCAAGGACTAGCGGGCCACAATGAGCAGTTCTTC. Translated: CASSPQGLAGHNEQFF.

The genes are TRBV11-2 and TRBJ2-1; 12 nucleotides match TRBD2. The trim removed 3 bases at V and 4 bases at J, leaving 7 bases unmatched. This CDR3 is built from 17 residues. CDR1 and CDR2 from the germline V gene are SGHAT and FQNNGV. CDR3 coding DNA: TGTGCCAGCAGCTTCGTGTCTAGCGGGAGGGGGTACAATGAGCAGTTCTTC. Translating it yields CASSFVSSGRGYNEQFF.

This CDR3 is CASSLTSKLVGTQYF. The CDR3 region has the DNA TGTGCCAGCAGTTTAACATCAAAATTAGTGGGTACGCAGTATTTT. This chain links TRBV27 with TRBJ2-3; D is undetermined. The CDR3 is made up of 15 amino acids. Deletions cut 2 bases from V and 8 bases from J, with 17 bases between. Germline-derived CDR1 and CDR2 are MNHEY and SMNVEV (reference sequence).

This chain joins TRBV6-6 and TRBJ1-1; 9 nucleotides agree with TRBD1. This CDR3 is 14 amino acids long. The junction had 3 bases not matched to a gene; V was cut back by 4 bases and J by 3 bases. Germline values: CDR1 MNHNY, CDR2 SVGAGI (reference sequence). As DNA, the CDR3 is TGTGCCAGCAGTTGGGGACAGGGAGACACTGAAGCTTTCTTT. As protein: CASSWGQGDTEAFF.

The J gene is TRBJ1-2, the V gene TRBV20-1; no clear D gene. CDR1 and CDR2 (germline): DFQATT, SNEGSKA (reference sequence). This CDR3 has 11 amino acids. V shed 3 bases and J shed 3 bases, with 5 bases lying between them. The CDR3 DNA reads as TGCAGTGCTAGCCAGGACTATGGCTACACCTTC. This gives the protein CSASQDYGYTF.

The chain joins TRBV20-1 to TRBJ1-2; 8 nucleotides match TRBD1. The J segment lost 7 bases and the V segment lost 3 bases, leaving 7 bases of the junction unmatched. The CDR3 spans 13 residues. The germline CDR1 and CDR2 sequences are DFQATT and SNEGSKA (reference sequence). The CDR3 loop reads CSASTGGVVGYTF. In nucleotides, the CDR3 is TGCAGTGCTAGTACAGGGGGGGTGGTTGGCTACACCTTC.

The chain recombines TRBV27 with TRBJ2-4; D call uncertain. This CDR3 has 14 residues. V gave up 5 bases and J gave up 0 bases, with 8 bases separating them. Germline CDR1 reads MNHEY; CDR2 reads SMNVEV (reference sequence). In DNA, the CDR3 is TGTGCCAGCAGTATCGGGTTAGCCAAAAACATTCAGTACTTC. It is translated as CASSIGLAKNIQYF.

This clone was seen more than once but under ten times. The CDR3 here is CASSLSWDLGNSPLHF. In DNA form, the CDR3 reads TGTGCCAGCAGCTTGAGCTGGGATCTCGGCAATTCACCCCTCCACTTT. The V call is TRBV5-6, the J call TRBJ1-6, with D hard to call. The CDR3 spans 16 residues. CDR1 is SGHDT and CDR2 is YYEEEE in the germline V gene. Trimming cost V 1 base and J 7 bases, with 15 bases left between them.

J is TRBJ2-7 and V is TRBV6-5; TRBD1 is a possible D gene (6 bases). Germline CDR1 is MNHEY and CDR2 is SVGAGI. Trimming removed 0 bases at V and 0 bases at J, with 12 bases between. The CDR3 consists of 16 residues. CDR3 nucleotide sequence: TGTGCCAGCAGTTACTCTGACAGGCGGAGCTCCTACGAGCAGTACTTC. It specifies CASSYSDRRSSYEQYF.

The V gene is TRBV6-6, the J gene TRBJ1-2, with a tentative D call TRBD1 (6 bases). This CDR3 is 14 amino acids long. CDR1 is MNHNY, CDR2 SVGAGI, per germline (reference sequence). Deletions cut 7 bases from V and 6 bases from J, with 18 bases between. DNA for the CDR3: TGTGCCAGCATCGACGCAGGGGCAGGGGATGGCTACACCTTC. It codes for CASIDAGAGDGYTF.

This chain joins TRBV27 and TRBJ2-7; 7 bases map to TRBD2. The CDR3 runs to 14 residues. Germline V CDR1 and CDR2: MNHEY, SMNVEV (reference sequence). V was pared by 3 bases and J by 3 bases, with 5 bases of the junction left unmatched. CDR3 sequence reads: CASSFLAEIYEQYF. Written as DNA, the CDR3 is TGTGCCAGCAGTTTTCTAGCGGAGATCTACGAGCAGTACTTC.

This clone was recorded a few times. The rearrangement uses TRBV5-1 and TRBJ2-4; the match to TRBD1 covers 7 bases. V gave up 3 bases and J gave up 6 bases; unmatched junction bases: 9. Germline V lookup: CDR1 SGHRS, CDR2 YFSETQ. The CDR3 is made up of 15 amino acids. As DNA, the CDR3 is TGCGCCAGCAGCTCGACCGACAGGGCGGGAAACATTCAGTACTTC. It codes for CASSSTDRAGNIQYF. The variable domain in full, with the rest retrieved from reference TRBV5-1 and TRBJ2-4, is KAGVTQTPRYLIKTRGQQVTLSCSPISGHRSVSWYQQTPGQGLQFLFEYFSETQRNKGNFPGRFSGRQFSNSRSEMNVSTLELGDSALYLCASSSTDRAGNIQYFGAGTRLSVL.

The V call is TRBV29-1, the J call TRBJ2-5; D unresolved. The CDR3 covers 13 residues. CDR1 and CDR2 from the germline V gene are SQVTM and ANQGSEA. V shed 4 bases and J shed 2 bases, with 11 bases lying between them. For the CDR3, the DNA is TGCAGCGTTGTACGGTGGCAGCAAGAGACCCAGTACTTC. Amino acid sequence: CSVVRWQQETQYF. Variable domain in full (rest from reference TRBV29-1 and TRBJ2-5): SAVISQKPSRDICQRGTSLTIQCQVDSQVTMMFWYRQQPGQSLTLIATANQGSEATYESGFVIDKFPISRPNLTFSTLTVSNMSPEDSSIYLCSVVRWQQETQYFGPGTRLLVL.

The V and J genes are TRBV11-3 and TRBJ1-2; 9 bases line up with TRBD1. V dropped 5 bases and J dropped 7; count of bases not matched to a gene: 8. Germline lookup yields CDR1 SGHNT and CDR2 YENEEA. This CDR3 has 14 amino acids. CDR3 nucleotide sequence: TGTGCCAGCAGCCCCCGGGACAGGGAGGGTGGCTACACCTTC. This encodes CASSPRDREGGYTF.

The chain links TRBV20-1 to TRBJ1-2; 9 nucleotides line up with TRBD1. The junction had 4 bases not matched to a gene; V was cut back by 6 bases and J by 8 bases. This CDR3 comprises 11 residues. CDR1 and CDR2 (germline): DFQATT, SNEGSKA (reference sequence). CDR3 DNA: TGCAGTGCAAGGGACAGGGAAGGCTACACCTTC. It is translated as CSARDREGYTF.

The chain is built from TRBV4-3 and TRBJ2-7; D is ambiguous. CDR1 is LGHNA and CDR2 is YSLEER in the germline V gene. CDR3 length: 14 residues. V gave up 0 bases and J gave up 4 bases, with 10 bases separating them. This CDR3 is CASSQDVGEYEQYF. The CDR3 coding sequence is TGCGCCAGCAGCCAAGATGTCGGCGAGTACGAGCAGTACTTC.